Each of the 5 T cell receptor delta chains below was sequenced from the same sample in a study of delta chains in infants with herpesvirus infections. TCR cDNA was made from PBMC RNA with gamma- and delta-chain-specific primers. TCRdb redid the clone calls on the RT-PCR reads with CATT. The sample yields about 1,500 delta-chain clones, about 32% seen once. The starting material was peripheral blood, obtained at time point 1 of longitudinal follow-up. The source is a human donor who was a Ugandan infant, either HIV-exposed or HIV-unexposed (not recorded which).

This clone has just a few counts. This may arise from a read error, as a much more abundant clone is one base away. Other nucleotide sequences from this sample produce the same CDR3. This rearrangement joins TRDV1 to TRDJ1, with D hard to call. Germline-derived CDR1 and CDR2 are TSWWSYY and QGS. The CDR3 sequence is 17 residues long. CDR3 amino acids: CALGERNSGSVPYKLIF. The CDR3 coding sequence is TGTGCTCTTGGGGAACGGAACTCCGGATCTGTACCCTATAAACTCATCTTC.

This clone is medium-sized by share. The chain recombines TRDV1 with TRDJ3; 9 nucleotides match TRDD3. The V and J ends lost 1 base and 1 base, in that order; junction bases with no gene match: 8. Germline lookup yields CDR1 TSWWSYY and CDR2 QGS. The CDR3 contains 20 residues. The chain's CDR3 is CALGEPQGGYLSWDTRQMFF. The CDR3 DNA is TGTGCTCTTGGGGAACCCCAGGGGGGATACCTTTCCTGGGACACCCGACAGATGTTTTTC.

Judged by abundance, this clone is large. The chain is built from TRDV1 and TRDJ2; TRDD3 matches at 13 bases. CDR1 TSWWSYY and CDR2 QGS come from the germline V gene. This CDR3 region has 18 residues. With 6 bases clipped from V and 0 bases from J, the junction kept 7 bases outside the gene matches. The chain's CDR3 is CALGDLLGDTPLTAQLFF. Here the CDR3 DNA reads TGTGCTCTTGGTGACCTACTGGGGGATACGCCTTTGACAGCACAACTCTTCTTT.

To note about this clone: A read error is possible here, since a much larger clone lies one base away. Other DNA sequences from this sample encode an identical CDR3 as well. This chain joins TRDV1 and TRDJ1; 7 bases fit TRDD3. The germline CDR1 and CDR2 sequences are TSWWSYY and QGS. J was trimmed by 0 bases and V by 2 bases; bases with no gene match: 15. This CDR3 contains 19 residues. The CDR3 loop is CALGEGGTGDRPYTDKLIF. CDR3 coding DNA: TGTGCTCTTGGGGAAGGGGGTACTGGGGATCGCCCGTACACCGATAAACTCATCTTT.

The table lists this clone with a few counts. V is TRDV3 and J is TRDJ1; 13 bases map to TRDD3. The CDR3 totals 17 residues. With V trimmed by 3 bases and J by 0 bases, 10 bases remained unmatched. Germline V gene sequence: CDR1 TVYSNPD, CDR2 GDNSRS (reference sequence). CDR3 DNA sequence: TGTGCCTTCCTCGTACTGGGGGATACGAGGTACACCGATAAACTCATCTTT. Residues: CAFLVLGDTRYTDKLIF. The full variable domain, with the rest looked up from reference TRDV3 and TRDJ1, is CDKVTQSSPDQTVASGSEVVLLCTYDTVYSNPDLFWYRIRPDYSFQFVFYGDNSRSEGADFTQGRFSVKHILTQKAFHLVISPVRTEDSATYYCAFLVLGDTRYTDKLIFGKGTRVTVEP.